These 16 T cell receptor beta chains share one sample of origin, sequenced in a study of cytomegalovirus exposure and HLA in healthy donors. The primer mix had 60 Vbeta and 13 Jbeta primers. Sequenced by immunoSEQ multiplex PCR; TCRdb stores in-frame clones only, minus some. The sample contains more than 250,000 clones, 80% to 90% of which appear only once. The material sequenced was PBMCs. The receptor set was obtained from a woman aged 18-30 years in good health and CMV-seronegative.

The table lists this clone with a count of one. One end of the junction fails to match germline, which may point to a read error. This rearrangement joins TRBV7-9 to TRBJ2-3; 16 nucleotides match TRBD2. The CDR3 covers 18 residues. From germline, CDR1 is SEHNR and CDR2 FQNEAQ (reference sequence). CDR3 coding DNA: TGTTCCAGCAGCTCCGGGACTAGCGGGGGGGCAGTAGCAGATACGCAGTATTTT. It yields the protein CSSSSGTSGGAVADTQYF.

The gene calls are TRBV5-4 and TRBJ1-6; TRBD1 matches at 7 bases. The CDR3 contains 14 residues. The germline V gene has CDR1 SGHNT and CDR2 YYREEE (reference sequence). J gave up 4 bases and V 6 bases, and 4 bases lay outside the gene matches. As DNA, the CDR3 is TGTGCCAGCAACCTACAGGGGTATAATTCACCCCTCCACTTT. Translating gives CASNLQGYNSPLHF.

This chain's CDR3 is CSVLLTANYGYTF. The CDR3 coding sequence is TGCAGCGTCCTACTGACAGCTAACTATGGCTACACCTTC. The genes are TRBV29-1 and TRBJ1-2; perhaps TRBD1 as D (5 bases). This CDR3 is built from 13 residues. CDR1 and CDR2 from the germline V gene are SQVTM and ANQGSEA. Trimming stripped 6 bases from V and 0 bases from J, with 11 bases between.

This sequence joins TRBV5-1 and TRBJ2-1; 11 bases map to TRBD1. V was pared by 4 bases and J by 6 bases, with 9 bases of the junction left unmatched. Germline V gene lookup returns CDR1 SGHRS and CDR2 YFSETQ. The length of the CDR3 is 16 residues. CDR3 bases: TGCGCCAGCAGCCAGAGGACAGGGGGCGATTCCAATGAGCAGTTCTTC. Protein: CASSQRTGGDSNEQFF.

The gene calls are TRBV7-9 and TRBJ1-2; TRBD1 aligns across 7 bases. This CDR3 is built from 16 residues. Germline V gene lookup returns CDR1 SEHNR and CDR2 FQNEAQ (reference sequence). After removal of 5 bases from V and 1 base from J, the junction contained 10 bases not matched to a gene. CDR3 bases: TGTGCCAGCAGCCTTCTTGGACAGGTAGATAACTATGGCTACACCTTC. Its protein product is CASSLLGQVDNYGYTF. The full variable domain, rest sourced from reference TRBV7-9 and TRBJ1-2, is DTGVSQNPRHKITKRGQNVTFRCDPISEHNRLYWYRQTLGQGPEFLTYFQNEAQLEKSRLLSDRFSAERPKGSFSTLEIQRTEQGDSAMYLCASSLLGQVDNYGYTFGSGTRLTVV.

The rearrangement joins TRBV9 to TRBJ2-7, with D possibly TRBD2 on 6 matching bases. The CDR3 loop spans 13 amino acids. The V gene lost 7 bases and the J gene lost 6 bases, with 17 bases spanning the gap. CDR1 and CDR2 (germline): SGDLS, YYNGEE. The CDR3 bases are TGTGCCAGCTTGGGGGGATTCGGATCCGAGCAGTACTTC. It codes for CASLGGFGSEQYF.

This chain uses TRBV25-1 with TRBJ2-1, with a possible D match to TRBD2 (6 bases). V was shortened by 3 bases and J by 2 bases, with 8 bases between the two germline ends. The CDR3 loop spans 14 amino acids. CDR1 and CDR2 from the germline V gene are MGHDK and SYGVNS. This chain's CDR3 is CASSEAGTYNEQFF. The DNA of the CDR3 is TGTGCCAGCAGTGAGGCGGGGACCTACAATGAGCAGTTCTTC.

The chain carries TRBV5-1 and TRBJ2-5, with a tentative D call TRBD2 (5 bases). V was cut by 0 bases and J by 10 bases, with 25 bases left in between. Germline CDR1 and CDR2: SGHRS and YFSETQ. The CDR3 is 17 amino acids. CDR3 sequence (DNA): TGCGCCAGCAGCTTGGCCGGAGTAGCGCCCGTGCAAAGGGACCAGTACTTC. Its translation is CASSLAGVAPVQRDQYF.

This clone has a handful of counts. The chain couples TRBV27 to TRBJ1-3; 7 nucleotides agree with TRBD1. Trimming took 3 bases from V and 3 from J; bases not matched to a gene: 5. The CDR3 extends over 15 amino acids. The germline gives CDR1 MNHEY, CDR2 SMNVEV (reference sequence). CDR3 residues: CASSFKGALGNTIYF. The CDR3 bases are TGTGCCAGCAGTTTCAAGGGGGCGCTTGGAAACACCATATATTTT.

To note about this clone: Relative to the germline gene, one junction end is altered; a read error may explain this. The chain joins TRBV6-4 to TRBJ1-5; D possibly corresponds to TRBD1 (5 bases). The CDR3 is 13 residues long. The germline CDR1 and CDR2 sequences are MRHNA and SNTAGT. The CDR3 DNA sequence: TGTGCCAGCAGTGGCCTCAGACAGCCCTGGAGTGATTTT. This codes for CASSGLRQPWSDF.

V and J are TRBV5-1 and TRBJ2-2; 10 bases match TRBD2. CDR3 length: 17 residues. The V segment lost 0 bases and the J segment 5 bases; nucleotides outside the gene matches: 7. The germline CDR1 and CDR2 sequences are SGHRS and YFSETQ. The CDR3 DNA sequence: TGCGCCAGCAGCTTGGCCCCTAGCGGGGGAGGGACCGGGGAGCTGTTTTTT. It is translated as CASSLAPSGGGTGELFF. Filled out from reference TRBV5-1 and TRBJ2-2, the complete variable domain reads KAGVTQTPRYLIKTRGQQVTLSCSPISGHRSVSWYQQTPGQGLQFLFEYFSETQRNKGNFPGRFSGRQFSNSRSEMNVSTLELGDSALYLCASSLAPSGGGTGELFFGEGSRLTVL.

The DNA for the CDR3 is TGTGCCAGCAGCACTTCCGGGACAGGGGATGAAAAACTGTTTTTT. This sequence encodes CASSTSGTGDEKLFF. The chain recombines TRBV9 with TRBJ1-4, with 10 bases lining up with TRBD1. The CDR3 consists of 15 residues. With 4 bases clipped from V and 6 bases from J, the junction kept 6 bases outside the gene matches. Germline-derived CDR1 and CDR2 are SGDLS and YYNGEE.

V is TRBV9 and J is TRBJ2-1; the match to TRBD2 covers 7 bases. The length of the CDR3 is 15 residues. Germline lookup yields CDR1 SGDLS and CDR2 YYNGEE. V trimming: 3 bases; J trimming: 0 bases; junction bases outside the gene matches: 3. The CDR3 nucleotides read TGTGCCAGCAGCGGGGGGGGGAGCTCCTACAATGAGCAGTTCTTC. It specifies CASSGGGSSYNEQFF.

The CDR3 DNA sequence: TGTGCCAGCAGCTACGGACAGGGCACAGATACGCAGTATTTT. Its translation is CASSYGQGTDTQYF. This chain links TRBV11-2 with TRBJ2-3; 7 bases are a match to TRBD1. Germline V gene data show CDR1 as SGHAT and CDR2 as FQNNGV. V shed 4 bases and J 1 base; nucleotides not matched to a gene: 2. The CDR3 consists of 14 residues.

The rearrangement links TRBV19 to TRBJ1-2, with a possible D match to TRBD1 (5 bases). CDR1 LNHDA and CDR2 SQIVND come from the germline V gene (reference sequence). The CDR3 covers 13 residues. The V gene lost 8 bases and the J gene lost 3 bases, with 13 bases spanning the gap. Written as DNA, the CDR3 is TGTGCCAGTTCATCGTTGACAGACTATGGCTACACCTTC. The encoded protein is CASSSLTDYGYTF.

The chain has TRBV5-6 and TRBJ1-1; D not certain. Germline V gene lookup returns CDR1 SGHDT and CDR2 YYEEEE. Trimming removed 4 bases from V and 11 bases from J, with 12 bases in between. The CDR3 has 11 amino acids. The CDR3: CASSIGSGAFF. The CDR3 DNA reads as TGTGCCAGCAGCATCGGTTCGGGGGCTTTCTTT.